This T cell receptor (beta chain) came from a study of CD8+CD57+ T cells in acquired aplastic anemia. Profiling that covered TCR beta VDJ and CDR3 relied on genomic DNA as its template. TCRdb itself ran the reads through MiXCR, one entry per CDR3 protein. The sample gives 180,000 or so distinct CDR3 sequences, about 47% of which show up once; around 2.7% is in the top ten. This clonotype was seen at least ten times. The receptor was isolated from a human donor in good health. The sequenced material came from sorted CD4+, CD8+, or CD8+CD57+ T cells (not recorded which) from PBMCs.

The CDR3 DNA reads as TGTGCCAGCAGTGAAAGGAGCGGGGGTTCGTCGGATACGCAGTATTTT. Protein product: CASSERSGGSSDTQYF. The genes are TRBV6-1 and TRBJ2-3; TRBD2 agrees at 8 bases. The CDR3 is made up of 16 amino acids. The trim removed 2 bases at V and 6 bases at J, leaving 10 bases unmatched. Per the germline V gene, CDR1 is MNHNS and CDR2 is SASEGT.